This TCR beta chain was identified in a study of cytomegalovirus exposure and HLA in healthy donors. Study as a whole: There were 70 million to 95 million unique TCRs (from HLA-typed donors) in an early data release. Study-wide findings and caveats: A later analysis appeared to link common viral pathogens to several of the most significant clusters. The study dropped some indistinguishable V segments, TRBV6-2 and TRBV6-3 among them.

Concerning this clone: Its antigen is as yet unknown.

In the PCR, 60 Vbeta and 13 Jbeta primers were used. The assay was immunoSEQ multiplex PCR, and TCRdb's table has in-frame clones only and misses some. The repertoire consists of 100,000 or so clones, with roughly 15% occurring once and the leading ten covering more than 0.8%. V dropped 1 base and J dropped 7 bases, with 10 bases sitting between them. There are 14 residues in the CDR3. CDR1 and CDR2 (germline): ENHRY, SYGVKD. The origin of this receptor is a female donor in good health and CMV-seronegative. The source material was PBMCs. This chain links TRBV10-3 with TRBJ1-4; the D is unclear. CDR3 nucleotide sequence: TGTGCCATCAGTGAGTTCCCGCGGAGTGAAAAACTGTTTTTT. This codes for CAISEFPRSEKLFF.